This T cell receptor (beta chain) was observed in a study of T cells in Graves' hyperthyroidism and ophthalmopathy. Study overall: Prior to any treatment, at the point of initial diagnosis, peripheral blood was collected.

This clonotype was counted at least ten times. The germline CDR1 and CDR2 sequences are MNHEY and SMNVEV (reference sequence). This CDR3 contains 13 residues. V shed 1 base and J shed 5 bases, with 8 bases lying between them. The investigators amplified TCR beta CDR3 regions from RNA transcripts. In the first-round RT-PCR of the TCR CDR3, the HTBI primer set was used. TCRdb analysed the multiplex PCR reads with MiXCR anew, one entry per CDR3 protein. The sample has some 740,000 distinct CDR3 sequences, 11% to 15% seen once. Clinical symptoms, serum thyroxine and TRAb, thyroid ultrasound and orbital computed tomography were used for the diagnoses. Each 10 ml fresh peripheral blood draw supplied the PBMCs.

The sample consisted of blood. The chain couples TRBV27 to TRBJ1-1; D is undetermined. The origin of this receptor is a woman aged 18-30 years with Graves' hyperthyroidism. CDR3 nucleotide sequence: TGTGCCAGCAGTTTATATTTGACTACTGAAGCTTTCTTT. Translation: CASSLYLTTEAFF.